The rows below give T cell receptor beta chains drawn from one sample of a study of T cell repertoires in cytomegalovirus infection. TCRdb analysed the reads with MiXCR anew, one entry per CDR3 protein. The repertoire holds about 78,000 distinct CDR3 sequences, approximately 40% seen once, with approximately 95% in the top ten. Their target antigens are unknown. Here the sequenced sample was CD8+ T cells from cultured PBMCs, taken from culture after CMV antigen stimulation. These receptors all come from a human donor in good health (CMV status not recorded). Some clones in this sample may be carry-over from other donors' samples. CDR3s include the opening cysteine and the closing phenylalanine or tryptophan. The D gene is left open where the match is weak. Expanded clones are given a class, and other clones once, few, many or no size at all.

TRBD2,NA,TRBJ2-1,TRBV4-1,TGCGCCAGCAGCCAAGGCGGGGGGGGCAATGAGCAGTTCTTC,CASSQGGGGNEQFF
TRBD1,few,TRBJ2-7,TRBV19,TGTGCCAGTAGTCGAAGGACAGGATACAAACAAACCGAGCAGTACTTC,CASSRRTGYKQTEQYF
TRBD2,few,TRBJ2-3,TRBV7-9,TGTGCCAGCAGCTTCCCGGGACTAGCAACAGATACGCAGTATTTT,CASSFPGLATDTQYF
NA,NA,TRBJ2-7,TRBV12-3/TRBV12-4,TGTGCCAGCAGTGACTTTGGGGAGCAGTACTTC,CASSDFGEQYF
NA,few,TRBJ2-3,TRBV4-1,TGCGCCAGCAGCCAAGATGAGGAGGGCTTCCCACCCACAGATACGCAGTATTTT,CASSQDEEGFPPTDTQYF
TRBD2,NA,TRBJ2-2,TRBV6-6,TGTGCCAGCAGTTTTCCTAGCGGGGGGATCACCGGGGAGCTGTTTTTT,CASSFPSGGITGELFF
NA,NA,TRBJ2-1,TRBV7-9,TGTGCCAGCAGCTTAGTGCCTGGATCAGGAAACAATGAGCAGTTCTTC,CASSLVPGSGNNEQFF
TRBD2,many,TRBJ2-4,TRBV7-2,TGTGCCAGCAGCTTACCGACTAGCGGGGGAGCGGTAGCCAAAAACATTCAGTACTTC,CASSLPTSGGAVAKNIQYF
NA,NA,TRBJ2-7,TRBV12-3/TRBV12-4,TGTGCCAGCGGGATCCTGACAGAGAGCTCCTACGAGCAGTACTTC,CASGILTESSYEQYF
NA,NA,TRBJ2-2,TRBV7-9,TGTGCCAGCAGCTTAATCCTGGGGAGGCCACGTCCCGGGGAGCTGTTTTTT,CASSLILGRPRPGELFF
NA,few,TRBJ1-2,TRBV4-1,TGCGCCAGCAGCCCTTCGGCCGGGGTTAGCTATGGCTACACCTTC,CASSPSAGVSYGYTF
NA,few,TRBJ2-1,TRBV7-2,TGTGCCAGCAGCTTAACGTTTGAGCAGTTCTTC,CASSLTFEQFF